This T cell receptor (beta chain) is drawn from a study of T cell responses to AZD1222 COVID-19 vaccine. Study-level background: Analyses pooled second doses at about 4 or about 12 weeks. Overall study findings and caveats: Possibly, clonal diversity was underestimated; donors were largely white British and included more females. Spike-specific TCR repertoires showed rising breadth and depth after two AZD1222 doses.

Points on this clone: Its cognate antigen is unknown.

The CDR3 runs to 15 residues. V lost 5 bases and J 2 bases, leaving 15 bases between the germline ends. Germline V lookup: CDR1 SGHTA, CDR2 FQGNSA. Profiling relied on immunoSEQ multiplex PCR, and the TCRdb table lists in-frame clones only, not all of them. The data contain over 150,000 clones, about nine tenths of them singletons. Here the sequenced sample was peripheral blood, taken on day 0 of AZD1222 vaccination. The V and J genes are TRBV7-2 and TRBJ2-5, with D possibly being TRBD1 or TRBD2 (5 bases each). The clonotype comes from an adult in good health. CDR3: CASSPTGTSQETQYF. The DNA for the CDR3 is TGTGCCAGCAGCCCGACCGGGACCTCACAAGAGACCCAGTACTTC. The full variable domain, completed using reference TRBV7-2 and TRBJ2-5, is GAGVSQSPSNKVTEKGKDVELRCDPISGHTALYWYRQSLGQGLEFLIYFQGNSAPDKSGLPSDRFSAERTGGSVSTLTIQRTQQEDSAVYLCASSPTGTSQETQYFGPGTRLLVL.